Included here is one T cell receptor beta chain sequence, with context. There are a few counts of this clone. No cognate antigen has been identified for it. Base qualities were left out, and no much larger clone turns up one base away. The CDR3 spans 15 residues, from the cysteine through the phenylalanine. Of the read, only the CDR3 DNA is kept; its 45 bases are in frame from base 1. CDR1 and CDR2 (MDHEN, SYDVKM) derive from the germline V gene. V trim: 6 bases; J trim: 9 bases; unmatched bases: 10. The data were obtained in a study of cytomegalovirus exposure and HLA in healthy donors (TCRdb year 2017). Study-level background: According to a later analysis, the roughly 120 validation repertoires were produced on the same platform as the 666 repertoires of the first cohort. The study aimed to test whether cataloging public T cell receptors could reveal signatures of past pathogen exposure. Along with the approximately 650-subject first cohort, a separate validation cohort of over a hundred different subjects was used. To predict cytomegalovirus infection status, the study combined high-throughput TCR immunosequencing, statistical association of individual TCRs with disease status, and machine learning. What the study reported, not specific to this receptor: While some public TCRs were present in many individuals, most TCR sequences turned up only very rarely across donors. In the study, roughly 160 TCR beta chains were listed as associated with cytomegalovirus. The classifier was reported to diagnose cytomegalovirus status with high specificity and sensitivity in both the original cohort and the validation cohort. The validation cohort had no HLA typing available for a later analysis, so co-occurrence within that cohort was assessed over all 120 or so repertoires. A few of the identified cytomegalovirus-associated TCR beta chains were confirmed in vitro to be specific for cytomegalovirus antigens. In a later analysis, TCRs clustered in the first cohort were found to also tend to co-occur in the 110 or so validation repertoires, with approximately 93% of cluster scores above 0. The authors suggested that the approach could potentially be extended to other disease states and immunological phenotypes.

The donors belonged to the validation cohort of 120 subjects, which was separate from the 666-subject first cohort. The library was obtained by the immunoSEQ multiplex PCR assay. The paper's data handling went like this. A statistical classification framework was developed to diagnose cytomegalovirus status using the catalog of TCR beta chain sequences. Not all clones reach the TCRdb copy of this immuneACCESS table, which keeps in-frame sequences only. Checked studies attribute under half of the gap to unresolved V genes and leave the rest unexplained. The V and J calls and the clone size are those of that table, but D and trimming were determined from the DNA. For this sample the table gives 60,000 to 90,000 clones, of which over 80% were detected only once. The biggest ten clones account for approximately 3% of the sample.

The receptor was isolated from a man aged 25-45 years in good health and CMV-seronegative. The chain is encoded by TRBV28 joined to TRBJ1-6; 8 bases in the middle match TRBD1. The sequenced sample was PBMCs. The encoded CDR3 is CASRTPQGAVSPLHF. The DNA is TGTGCCAGCAGAACCCCCCAGGGGGCGGTTTCACCCCTCCACTTT.